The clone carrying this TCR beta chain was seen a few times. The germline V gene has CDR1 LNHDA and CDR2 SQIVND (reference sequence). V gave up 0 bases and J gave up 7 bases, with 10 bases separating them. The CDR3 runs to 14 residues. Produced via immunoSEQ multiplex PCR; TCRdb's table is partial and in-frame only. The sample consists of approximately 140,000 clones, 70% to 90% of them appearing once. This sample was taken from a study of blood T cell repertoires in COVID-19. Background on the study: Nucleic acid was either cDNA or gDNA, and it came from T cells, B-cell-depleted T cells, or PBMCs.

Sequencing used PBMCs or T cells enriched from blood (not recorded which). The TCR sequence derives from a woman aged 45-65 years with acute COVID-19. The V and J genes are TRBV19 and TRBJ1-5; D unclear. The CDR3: CASSIEAGPQPQHF. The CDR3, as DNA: TGTGCCAGTAGTATAGAGGCAGGCCCCCAGCCCCAGCATTTT.